The next 17 T cell receptor beta chains were all read from a single sample in a study of blood T cell repertoires in COVID-19 (dated by TCRdb to about 2020). Libraries were built with the immunoSEQ multiplex PCR assay. Imported from immuneACCESS, the table was reduced by TCRdb to in-frame sequences with V and J called. These copies leave out some clones; in studies compared against another copy, an unresolved V gene accounts for under half, and the cause of the remainder is not known. The sample includes about 400,000 clones, with around 86% observed a single time. The ten largest make up almost 1.5% of the sample. Material: peripheral blood. The receptor set was obtained from a woman in her 30s with active or convalescent COVID-19.

V usage is TRBV19 and J usage is TRBJ1-4; TRBD1 matches 7 bases. The CDR3 totals 16 residues. V gave up 7 bases and J gave up 5 bases; unmatched junction bases: 13. The germline CDR1 and CDR2 sequences are LNHDA and SQIVND (reference sequence). This CDR3 reads CASTHRGGTVNEKLFF. DNA of the CDR3: TGTGCCAGTACTCACCGGGGGGGGACAGTGAATGAAAAACTGTTTTTT.

This clone was counted only a few times. V usage is TRBV19 and J usage is TRBJ1-1; D unclear. The CDR3 sequence is 15 residues long. V was shortened by 4 bases and J by 4 bases, with 16 bases between the two germline ends. Germline values: CDR1 LNHDA, CDR2 SQIVND (reference sequence). The DNA of the CDR3 is TGTGCCAGTAGTACCCAAACACGGGGTATCACTGAAGCTTTCTTT. Protein product: CASSTQTRGITEAFF.

This clone was seen a single time. This sequence joins TRBV27 and TRBJ1-1; TRBD1 might be the D (5 bases). This CDR3 spans 13 amino acids. Germline loops: CDR1 MNHEY, CDR2 SMNVEV (reference sequence). V lost 2 bases and J 8 bases, leaving 12 bases between the germline ends. The CDR3 here is CASSLGGGSEAFF. The CDR3 DNA reads TGTGCCAGCAGTTTAGGGGGGGGGTCGGAAGCTTTCTTT.

This chain joins TRBV6-2 or TRBV6-3 and TRBJ2-7; no clear D gene. V was clipped by 6 bases and J by 5 bases, with 11 bases between them. The CDR3 loop spans 12 amino acids. Germline V gene data show CDR1 as MNHEY and CDR2 as SVGEGT. CDR3 protein: CASSPILDEQYF. Written as DNA, the CDR3 is TGTGCCAGCAGCCCGATTTTAGACGAGCAGTACTTC.

This chain uses TRBV2 with TRBJ2-7; 11 bases line up with TRBD2. The CDR3 totals 15 residues. Germline values: CDR1 SNHLY, CDR2 FYNNEI. The V segment lost 7 bases and the J segment 1 base; nucleotides outside the gene matches: 6. CDR3 DNA: TGTGCCAGCAATTACAGACTAGCGGGGTCCTACGAGCAGTACTTC. This gives the protein CASNYRLAGSYEQYF. Full variable domain (remainder filled in from reference TRBV2 and TRBJ2-7): EPEVTQTPSHQVTQMGQEVILRCVPISNHLYFYWYRQILGQKVEFLVSFYNNEISEKSEIFDDQFSVERPDGSNFTLKIRSTKLEDSAMYFCASNYRLAGSYEQYFGPGTRLTVT.

The chain couples TRBV3-1 (or the pseudogene TRBV3-2) to TRBJ2-7; D gene ambiguous. CDR3 size: 12 residues. V lost 4 bases, J lost 0 bases, and 4 bases lay in between. Germline lookup yields CDR1 LGHDT and CDR2 YNNKEL (reference sequence). CDR3 coding DNA: TGTGCCAGCAGCCTACACTCCTACGAGCAGTACTTC. Residues: CASSLHSYEQYF.

The V gene is TRBV3-1 (or the pseudogene TRBV3-2), the J gene TRBJ1-2; no definite D call. CDR3 size: 14 residues. CDR1 is LGHDT, CDR2 YNNKEL, per germline (reference sequence). V was cut by 0 bases and J by 2 bases, with 7 bases left in between. The CDR3 region has the DNA TGTGCCAGCAGCCAAGAGGCCATAAACTATGGCTACACCTTC. Protein sequence: CASSQEAINYGYTF.

DNA for the CDR3: TGTGCCTGGAGTGAGTTTGGCAGGGCCTTCTATGGCTACACCTTC. Translation gives CAWSEFGRAFYGYTF. This chain links TRBV30 with TRBJ1-2, with D maybe TRBD1 (5 bases). The CDR3 runs to 15 residues. V dropped 1 base and J dropped 4 bases, with 16 bases sitting between them. Germline V lookup: CDR1 GTSNPN, CDR2 SVGIG (reference sequence).

The V gene is TRBV4-1, the J gene TRBJ2-1; 7 bases are shared with TRBD1. The length of the CDR3 is 16 residues. J gave up 0 bases and V 3 bases, and 5 bases lay outside the gene matches. The germline V gene encodes CDR1 MGHRA and CDR2 YSYEKL. The CDR3 is CASSQDRLSSYNEQFF. The DNA of the CDR3 is TGCGCCAGCAGCCAGGACAGGTTAAGCTCCTACAATGAGCAGTTCTTC.

This clone was observed once. V gene TRBV30 combines with J gene TRBJ2-1, with 11 positions matching TRBD1. The germline V gene has CDR1 GTSNPN and CDR2 SVGIG (reference sequence). V lost 5 bases to trimming and J lost 0 bases; unmatched junction nucleotides: 9. CDR3 length equals 17 residues. This CDR3 is CAWRTGGHLTSYNEQFF. The CDR3 DNA is TGTGCCTGGCGGACAGGGGGCCATCTCACCTCCTACAATGAGCAGTTCTTC.

The chain joins TRBV6-5 to TRBJ1-5, with 7 bases lining up with TRBD1. The junction had 5 bases not matched to a gene; V was cut back by 0 bases and J by 3 bases. Germline V gene sequence: CDR1 MNHEY, CDR2 SVGAGI. The CDR3 spans 16 residues. CDR3 protein: CASSYSYRGANQPQHF. The DNA of the CDR3 is TGTGCCAGCAGTTACTCCTACAGGGGCGCCAATCAGCCCCAGCATTTT.

The gene calls are TRBV5-1 and TRBJ2-3, with TRBD2 identical over 15 bases. CDR1 is SGHRS and CDR2 is YFSETQ in the germline V gene. The V gene end was trimmed by 1 base and the J gene end by 2 bases; junction bases not matched to a gene: 8. The CDR3 contains 19 residues. CDR3 protein: CASSLRGLAGGYPTDTQYF. Here the CDR3 DNA reads TGCGCCAGCAGCTTGAGGGGACTAGCGGGAGGTTACCCCACAGATACGCAGTATTTT.

The CDR3 loop is CASSLTTGGPSREQYF. The CDR3 bases are TGTGCCAGCAGCTTAACGACGGGAGGCCCCTCCCGAGAGCAGTATTTT. J is TRBJ2-3 and V is TRBV13; 7 positions agree with TRBD2. CDR3 size: 16 residues. The V gene end was trimmed by 2 bases and the J gene end by 11 bases; junction bases not matched to a gene: 16. Germline CDR1 reads PRHDT; CDR2 reads FYEKMQ (reference sequence).

A remark on this clone: Other nucleotide sequences from this sample produce the same CDR3. V usage is TRBV7-8 and J usage is TRBJ2-2; 7 nucleotides agree with TRBD2. Germline loops: CDR1 SGHVS, CDR2 FQNEAQ. V lost 5 bases, J lost 7 bases, and 4 bases stayed unmatched. This CDR3 contains 13 residues. CDR3 DNA: TGTGCCAGCAGCCCGCGGGGGATCGGGGAGCTGTTTTTT. The encoded protein is CASSPRGIGELFF.

This chain connects TRBV19 to TRBJ2-3; perhaps TRBD2 as D (6 bases). The CDR3 has 14 amino acids. Trimming removed 1 base from V and 1 base from J, with 6 bases in between. Germline V gene sequence: CDR1 LNHDA, CDR2 SQIVND (reference sequence). The CDR3: CASSIAGGTDTQYF. CDR3 sequence (DNA): TGTGCCAGTAGTATAGCGGGGGGCACAGATACGCAGTATTTT.

The J gene is TRBJ2-7, the V gene TRBV28; 7 bases map to TRBD1. Losses at the gene ends were 5 bases for V and 12 bases for J; bases not matched to a gene: 13. Germline values: CDR1 MDHEN, CDR2 SYDVKM. The CDR3 runs to 13 residues. CDR3 loop: CASSPRTGPPRYF. In DNA form, the CDR3 reads TGTGCCAGCAGTCCCCGGACAGGCCCCCCACGGTACTTC.

The V and J genes are TRBV6-5 and TRBJ2-5, with TRBD2 matching over 15 bases. Germline CDR1 reads MNHEY; CDR2 reads SVGAGI. The CDR3 is made up of 15 amino acids. Unmatched junction bases numbered 3, after V lost 6 bases and J lost 4 bases. In DNA form, the CDR3 reads TGTGCCAGCAGCGGGACTAGCGGGGGGCCAGAGACCCAGTACTTC. Translation gives CASSGTSGGPETQYF.